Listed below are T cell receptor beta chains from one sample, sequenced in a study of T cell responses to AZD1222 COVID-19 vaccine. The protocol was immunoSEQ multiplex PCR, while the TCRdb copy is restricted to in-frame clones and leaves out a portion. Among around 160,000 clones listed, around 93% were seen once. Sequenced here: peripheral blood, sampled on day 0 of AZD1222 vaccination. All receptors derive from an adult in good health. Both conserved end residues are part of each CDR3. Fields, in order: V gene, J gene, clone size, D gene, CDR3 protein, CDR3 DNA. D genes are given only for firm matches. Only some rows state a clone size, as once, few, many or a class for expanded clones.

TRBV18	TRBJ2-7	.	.	CASSPGVYEQYF	TGTGCCAGCTCACCCGGGGTCTACGAGCAGTACTTC
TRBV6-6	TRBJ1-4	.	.	CASSHRTDLRQNEKLFF	TGTGCCAGCAGTCACCGGACAGACCTCAGACAAAATGAAAAACTGTTTTTT
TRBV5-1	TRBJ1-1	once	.	CASSLEYRTDEAFF	TGCGCCAGCAGCTTGGAGTATCGGACAGATGAAGCTTTCTTT
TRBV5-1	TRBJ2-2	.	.	CASRVGGELFF	TGCGCCAGCAGGGTTGGCGGGGAGCTGTTTTTT
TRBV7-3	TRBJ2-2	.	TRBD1	CASSPQRQGPNTGELFF	TGTGCCAGCAGCCCGCAGCGACAGGGGCCGAACACCGGGGAGCTGTTTTTT
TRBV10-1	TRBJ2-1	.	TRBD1	CAGGQGPTLIYNEQFF	TGCGCCGGGGGACAGGGCCCTACCCTAATCTACAATGAGCAGTTCTTC
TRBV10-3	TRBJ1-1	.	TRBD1	CAISGRQGAFF	TGTGCCATCAGTGGCCGACAGGGAGCTTTCTTT
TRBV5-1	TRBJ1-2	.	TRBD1	CASNAQGGGYTF	TGCGCCAGCAACGCTCAGGGGGGCGGCTACACCTTC
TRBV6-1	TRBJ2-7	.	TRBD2	CASSELREATYEQYF	TGTGCCAGCAGTGAGCTTCGGGAGGCGACCTACGAGCAGTACTTC
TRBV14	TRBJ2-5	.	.	CASSYRRTGYQETQYF	TGTGCCAGCAGCTATCGACGAACGGGGTACCAAGAGACCCAGTACTTC
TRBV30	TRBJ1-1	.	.	CAWRWGPGPIGAFF	TGTGCCTGGAGATGGGGTCCGGGGCCGATTGGGGCTTTCTTT
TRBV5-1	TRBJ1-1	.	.	CASSQTTQNTEAFF	TGCGCCAGCAGCCAGACTACACAGAACACTGAAGCTTTCTTT
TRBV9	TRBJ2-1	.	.	CASSMKGEGYNEQFF	TGTGCCAGCAGCATGAAGGGGGAGGGGTACAATGAGCAGTTCTTC
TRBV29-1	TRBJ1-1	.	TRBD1	CSVQTGEGTEAFF	TGCAGCGTTCAGACAGGGGAGGGCACTGAAGCTTTCTTT
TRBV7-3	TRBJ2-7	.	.	CASSSAGYRSSYEQYF	TGTGCCAGCAGCTCAGCGGGCTACCGGAGCTCCTACGAGCAGTACTTC
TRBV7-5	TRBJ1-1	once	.	CARSLVGVGHVDTEAFF	TGTGCCAGAAGCTTGGTAGGGGTGGGACATGTGGACACTGAAGCTTTCTTT
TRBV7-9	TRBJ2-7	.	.	CASSLETAPYEQYF	TGTGCCAGCAGCTTAGAAACGGCCCCCTACGAGCAGTACTTC
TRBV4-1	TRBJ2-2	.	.	CASSQGDRTGELFF	TGCGCCAGCAGCCAAGGGGACCGCACCGGGGAGCTGTTTTTT
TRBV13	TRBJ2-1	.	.	CASSLPGHNNEQFF	TGTGCCAGCAGCTTACCGGGACACAACAATGAGCAGTTCTTC
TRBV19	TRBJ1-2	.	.	CASSRDRANYGYTF	TGTGCCAGTAGTAGAGACAGAGCTAACTATGGCTACACCTTC
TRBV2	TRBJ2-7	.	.	CASRVGGVSSYEQYF	TGTGCCAGCAGGGTTGGGGGAGTAAGCTCCTACGAGCAGTACTTC
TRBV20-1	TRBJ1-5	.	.	CSASSGGGSNQPQHF	TGCAGTGCTAGTTCGGGGGGCGGGAGCAATCAGCCCCAGCATTTT
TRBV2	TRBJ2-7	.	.	CASREGGQTLYEQYF	TGTGCCAGCAGGGAGGGCGGACAGACCCTCTACGAGCAGTACTTC
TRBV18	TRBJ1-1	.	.	CASSPLTEAFF	TGTGCCAGCTCACCATTAACTGAAGCTTTCTTT
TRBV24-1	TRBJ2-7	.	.	CATSVPRDPTYEQYF	TGTGCCACCAGTGTACCACGGGACCCAACCTACGAGCAGTACTTC
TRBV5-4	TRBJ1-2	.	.	CASSFYIPRRDGYTF	TGTGCCAGCAGCTTCTATATCCCTAGACGGGATGGCTACACCTTC
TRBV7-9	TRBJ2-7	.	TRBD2	CASSLAGGNYEQYF	TGTGCCAGCAGTCTAGCGGGAGGGAACTACGAGCAGTACTTC
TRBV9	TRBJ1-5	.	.	CASSVTPSNQPQHF	TGTGCCAGCAGCGTAACACCTAGCAATCAGCCCCAGCATTTT
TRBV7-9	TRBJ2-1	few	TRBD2	CASSLSLAGAYNEQFF	TGTGCCAGCAGCTTATCACTAGCGGGAGCCTACAATGAGCAGTTCTTC
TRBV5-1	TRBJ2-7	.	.	CASSSDSGRSYEQYF	TGCGCCAGCAGCTCCGACAGCGGTAGATCCTACGAGCAGTACTTC
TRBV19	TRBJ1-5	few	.	CASSIWVVSNQPQHF	TGTGCCAGTAGTATCTGGGTTGTTAGCAATCAGCCCCAGCATTTT
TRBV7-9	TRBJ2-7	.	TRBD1	CASSFGTGGNEQYF	TGTGCCAGCAGCTTCGGGACAGGGGGCAACGAGCAGTACTTC
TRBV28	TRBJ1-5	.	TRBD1	CASSFQGGSNQPQHF	TGTGCCAGCAGTTTCCAGGGGGGAAGCAATCAGCCCCAGCATTTT
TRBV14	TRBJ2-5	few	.	CASSQGARSETQYF	TGTGCCAGCAGCCAAGGAGCCCGTTCAGAGACCCAGTACTTC
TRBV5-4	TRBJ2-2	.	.	CASSWAGTRSTGELFF	TGTGCCAGCAGCTGGGCCGGGACAAGGAGCACCGGGGAGCTGTTTTTT
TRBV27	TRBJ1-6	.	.	CASRAASNSPLHF	TGTGCCAGCAGGGCAGCATCAAATTCACCCCTCCACTTT
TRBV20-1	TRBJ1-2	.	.	CSAEGGYTF	TGCAGTGCCGAGGGTGGCTACACCTTC
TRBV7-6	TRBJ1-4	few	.	CASSRGGGSNEKLFF	TGTGCCAGCAGCCGCGGGGGGGGTTCTAATGAAAAACTGTTTTTT
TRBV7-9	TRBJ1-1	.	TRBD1	CASSLSPTGDAFF	TGTGCCAGCAGCTTAAGTCCGACAGGGGATGCTTTCTTT
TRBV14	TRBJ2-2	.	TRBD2	CASSPLGTSGITGELFF	TGTGCCAGCAGCCCCCTGGGGACTAGCGGGATCACCGGGGAGCTGTTTTTT
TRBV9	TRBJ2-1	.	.	CASSVAGSAYNEQFF	TGTGCCAGCAGCGTGGCGGGCAGCGCCTACAATGAGCAGTTCTTC
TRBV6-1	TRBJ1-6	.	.	CASSDRVTGNSPLHF	TGTGCCAGCAGTGACAGGGTCACAGGGAATTCACCCCTCCACTTT
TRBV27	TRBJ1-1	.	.	CASSLTLTTEAFF	TGTGCCAGCAGTTTGACGCTGACTACTGAAGCTTTCTTT
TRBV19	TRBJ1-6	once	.	CASSIEGTNSPLHF	TGTGCCAGTAGTATTGAGGGGACAAATTCACCCCTCCACTTT
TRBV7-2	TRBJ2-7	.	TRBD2	CASSSTSGRRVTNF	TGTGCCAGCAGTTCTACTAGCGGGAGACGAGTAACGAACTTC
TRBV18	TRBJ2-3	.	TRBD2	CASSRLAGRADTQYF	TGTGCCAGCTCAAGACTAGCGGGACGGGCAGATACGCAGTATTTT
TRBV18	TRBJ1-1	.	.	CASSPRTAEAFF	TGTGCCAGCTCACCACGGACAGCCGAAGCTTTCTTT
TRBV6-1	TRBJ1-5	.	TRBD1	CASSEASRGGIYSNQPQHF	TGTGCCAGCAGTGAAGCTTCCAGGGGGGGGATTTATAGCAATCAGCCCCAGCATTTT
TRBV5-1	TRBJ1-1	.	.	CASSLQGADAEAFF	TGCGCCAGCAGCTTACAGGGAGCGGACGCTGAAGCTTTCTTT
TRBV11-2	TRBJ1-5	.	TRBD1	CASSSGDSINQPQHF	TGTGCCAGCAGCTCAGGGGACAGTATCAATCAGCCCCAGCATTTT
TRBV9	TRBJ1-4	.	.	CASSPGLGHGGRTNEKLFF	TGTGCCAGCAGCCCCGGACTCGGCCATGGGGGGAGAACTAATGAAAAACTGTTTTTT
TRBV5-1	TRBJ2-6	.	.	CASSPMGTTSGANVLTF	TGCGCCAGCAGCCCGATGGGAACTACCTCTGGGGCCAACGTCCTGACTTTC
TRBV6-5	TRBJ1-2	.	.	CASSTGGDGYTF	TGTGCCAGCAGCACCGGTGGGGATGGCTACACCTTC
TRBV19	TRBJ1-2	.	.	CASSMRGGAGYGYTF	TGTGCCAGTAGCATGAGGGGGGGCGCCGGCTATGGCTACACCTTC
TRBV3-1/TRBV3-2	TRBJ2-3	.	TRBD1	CASSPDAGQGADTQYF	TGTGCCAGCAGCCCCGATGCCGGGCAGGGGGCAGATACGCAGTATTTT